This T cell receptor beta chain was identified in a study of a mutant IDH1 vaccine in newly diagnosed glioma. Background on the study: Treated patients had a mean age of 40.4 years and an approximately 62% male, roughly 40% female split.

Method: immunoSEQ multiplex PCR; TCRdb's copy keeps in-frame clones and lacks some. The table lists approximately 27,000 clones, about 90% of them singletons. The time point is: week 5, during vaccination. Vaccination used 300 ug of mutant IDH1 20-mer peptide per dose, with topical imiquimod. Each of the donors came in with new WHO grade 3 or 4 astrocytomas that were IDH1-mutant and ATRX-lost. Trimming left V 7 bases short and J 1 base short, with 13 bases between. CDR3 size: 14 residues. The germline V gene encodes CDR1 MDHEN and CDR2 SYDVKM. Details on this clone: The antigen is unknown.

J is TRBJ1-1 and V is TRBV28; tentative D call: TRBD1 (5 bases). Sample: PBMCs, taken from a glioma patient whose treatment included an IDH1 peptide vaccine. The receptor was derived from a man between 18 and 29 years old with glioma. The CDR3 sequence is CASTSRGENTEAFF. As DNA, the CDR3 is TGTGCCAGCACCTCAAGGGGCGAGAACACTGAAGCTTTCTTT.